Listed below are T cell receptor beta chains from one sample, sequenced in a study of OX40 agonist ivuxolimab in advanced cancers. Libraries were prepared by immunoSEQ multiplex PCR; TCRdb keeps only in-frame clonotypes and omits some of them. Here the sample spans 85,000 to 100,000 clones, 91% being singletons. The sample in question was CD4+ or CD8+ T cells sorted from blood, obtained in a trial of the OX40 agonist ivuxolimab. The source is an adult with an advanced solid tumor such as melanoma, head and neck, liver or kidney cancer. Both conserved end residues are part of each CDR3. The D gene is left open where the match is weak. A row's size may be missing; if present it is once, few, many or a size class.

TRBJ2-7 . TRBD1 TRBV18 CASSPGTGVKEQYF TGTGCCAGCTCACCGGGGACAGGGGTGAAAGAGCAGTACTTC
TRBJ2-7 . TRBD2 TRBV2 CASSEAGLAGSPYEQYF TGTGCCAGCAGTGAAGCGGGCCTAGCGGGATCCCCCTACGAGCAGTACTTC
TRBJ2-6 . TRBD1 TRBV19 CASSINRDRAGANVLTF TGTGCCAGTAGTATAAACCGGGACAGGGCTGGGGCCAACGTCCTGACTTTC
TRBJ2-7 . TRBD2 TRBV18 CASSPSGLAETYEQYF TGTGCCAGCTCACCAAGCGGACTAGCCGAAACCTACGAGCAGTACTTC
TRBJ1-2 . . TRBV12-5 CASGFGEGYGYTF TGTGCTAGTGGTTTTGGGGAGGGCTATGGCTACACCTTC
TRBJ2-3 . . TRBV18 CASSPLGRAGLTDTQYF TGTGCCAGCTCACCACTCGGCAGGGCTGGGTTAACAGATACGCAGTATTTT
TRBJ1-3 . . TRBV10-3 CAIKSSSGNTIYF TGTGCCATCAAATCGTCATCGGGAAACACCATATATTTT
TRBJ2-1 once TRBD2 TRBV4-2 CASSQDRGLAGGHEQFF TGTGCCAGCAGCCAAGATCGGGGACTAGCGGGAGGGCACGAGCAGTTCTTC
TRBJ2-1 . . TRBV19 CASSMRQGEQFF TGTGCCAGTAGTATGCGGCAGGGCGAGCAGTTCTTC
TRBJ2-1 . . TRBV19 CASSMQGTPYNEQFF TGTGCCAGTAGTATGCAGGGTACTCCCTACAATGAGCAGTTCTTC
TRBJ2-1 . . TRBV10-3 CAIGRTETKQFF TGTGCCATCGGGAGGACGGAAACTAAGCAGTTCTTC
TRBJ2-1 few . TRBV5-4 CASTPGQRTYNEQFF TGTGCCAGCACGCCGGGACAAAGAACCTACAATGAGCAGTTCTTC
TRBJ2-7 . TRBD2 TRBV5-4 CASSDRTSGSYEQYF TGTGCCAGCAGCGATAGGACTAGCGGGAGCTACGAGCAGTACTTC
TRBJ2-7 once . TRBV5-4 CASSLWDNYEQYF TGTGCCAGCAGCTTGTGGGACAACTATGAGCAGTACTTC
TRBJ1-5 . . TRBV28 CASSPPQHF TGTGCCAGCAGTCCCCCCCAGCATTTT
TRBJ2-2 . . TRBV6-6 CATANRAGELFF TGTGCCACCGCTAATAGGGCCGGGGAGCTGTTTTTT
TRBJ1-6 . . TRBV10-3 CAISEEGSPLHF TGTGCCATCAGTGAAGAGGGTTCACCCCTCCACTTT
TRBJ2-1 . . TRBV2 CASSGAEGGKSSYNEQFF TGTGCCAGCAGTGGAGCGGAGGGCGGGAAAAGCTCCTACAATGAGCAGTTCTTC
TRBJ2-7 . . TRBV30 CAWSVGGSAYEQYF TGTGCCTGGAGTGTAGGGGGGAGCGCCTACGAGCAGTACTTC
TRBJ2-1 . . TRBV2 CASSDRVGNEQFF TGTGCCAGCAGTGACAGGGTAGGCAATGAGCAGTTCTTC
TRBJ2-1 . . TRBV4-2 CASSQEEGPGSYNEQFF TGTGCCAGCAGCCAAGAAGAAGGGCCTGGCTCCTACAATGAGCAGTTCTTC
TRBJ2-2 . . TRBV2 CASSEDGELFF TGTGCCAGCAGTGAGGACGGGGAGCTGTTTTTT
TRBJ1-5 . . TRBV6-5 CASRTAGPQHF TGTGCCAGCAGGACAGCCGGGCCCCAGCATTTT
TRBJ1-4 . . TRBV28 CASSRGGWTNEKLFF TGTGCCAGCAGCCGCGGAGGGTGGACTAATGAAAAACTGTTTTTT
TRBJ2-7 . TRBD2 TRBV28 CASRGRAYEQYF TGTGCCAGCAGGGGGAGGGCATACGAGCAGTACTTC
TRBJ2-2 . . TRBV7-2 CASSPRGFLSSTGELFF TGTGCCAGCAGCCCCCGGGGGTTCCTCTCCTCCACCGGGGAGCTGTTTTTT
TRBJ2-7 . . TRBV2 CASSIAGEQYF TGTGCCAGCAGTATCGCGGGAGAGCAGTACTTC